The 10 T cell receptor beta chains listed next were all sequenced from one sample in a study of blood T cell repertoires in COVID-19. Profiled with immunoSEQ multiplex PCR; TCRdb holds only in-frame clones, not every one. The profile shows about 250,000 clones, approximately 90% of them singletons. The specimen was PBMCs or T cells enriched from blood (not recorded which). The receptors were gathered from a man aged 40-55 years who had recovered from COVID-19.

The sample holds one count of this clone. The J gene is TRBJ2-2, the V gene TRBV19; 7 bases line up with TRBD1. The germline V gene has CDR1 LNHDA and CDR2 SQIVND (reference sequence). The trim removed 7 bases at V and 0 bases at J, leaving 8 bases unmatched. The CDR3 has 16 residues. The CDR3 loop is CASTTDRTSNTGELFF. The CDR3 DNA reads as TGTGCCAGTACCACGGACAGGACCTCGAACACCGGGGAGCTGTTTTTT.

This rearrangement joins TRBV9 to TRBJ2-7; possible D gene TRBD2, 6 bases. The CDR3 length is 15 residues. CDR1 and CDR2 from the germline V gene are SGDLS and YYNGEE. The V gene lost 0 bases and the J gene lost 7 bases, with 17 bases spanning the gap. CDR3 in DNA: TGTGCCAGCAGCGTAGGTCTGGGGCTAGGAGGGGAGCAGTACTTC. Its translation: CASSVGLGLGGEQYF.

The J gene is TRBJ2-1, the V gene TRBV7-3; the match to TRBD2 covers 11 bases. V was clipped by 5 bases and J by 5 bases; unmatched bases: 5. The V gene's germline CDR1 is SGHTA and CDR2 FQGTGA. The length of the CDR3 is 15 residues. The CDR3 protein is CASSMTSGANNEQFF. The CDR3 DNA reads as TGTGCCAGCAGCATGACTAGCGGGGCGAACAATGAGCAGTTCTTC. The full variable domain, rest sourced from reference TRBV7-3 and TRBJ2-1, is GAGVSQTPSNKVTEKGKYVELRCDPISGHTALYWYRQSLGQGPEFLIYFQGTGAADDSGLPNDRFFAVRPEGSVSTLKIQRTERGDSAVYLCASSMTSGANNEQFFGPGTRLTVL.

V usage is TRBV18 and J usage is TRBJ2-2, with TRBD2 as a possible D gene (6 bases). Between the trimmed V and J ends, which lost 3 bases and 2 bases, there was a span of 13 bases. The CDR3 is 16 residues long. Germline loops: CDR1 KGHSH, CDR2 LQKENI. The CDR3 DNA reads as TGTGCCAGCTCACCGGCTGGTAGCGGTAACACCGGGGAGCTGTTTTTT. Protein product: CASSPAGSGNTGELFF.

This chain joins TRBV6-5 and TRBJ1-2, with D tentatively TRBD1 (6 bases). Germline V gene data show CDR1 as MNHEY and CDR2 as SVGAGI. The germline V and J ends were trimmed by 5 bases and 6 bases, with 13 bases remaining between them. This CDR3 has 13 amino acids. The CDR3 DNA follows: TGTGCCAGCAGTCCCGGGACACCGGATGGCTACACCTTC. It specifies CASSPGTPDGYTF.

This clone was counted between two and nine times. The chain recombines TRBV7-9 with TRBJ2-1; no clear D. The germline V gene encodes CDR1 SEHNR and CDR2 FQNEAQ (reference sequence). The CDR3 loop spans 14 amino acids. The V and J ends lost 5 bases and 0 bases respectively, with 8 bases between them. The CDR3 here is CASSPQSSYNEQFF. DNA of the CDR3: TGTGCCAGCAGCCCACAGAGCTCCTACAATGAGCAGTTCTTC.

J is TRBJ2-7 and V is TRBV27; a possible D gene is TRBD2 (5 bases). In germline, CDR1 is MNHEY, CDR2 SMNVEV (reference sequence). The CDR3 runs to 14 residues. Deletions cut 4 bases from V and 7 bases from J, with 17 bases between. For the CDR3, the DNA is TGTGCCAGCAGTTCCGGGGTACGTCTTATGGAGCAGTACTTC. It encodes CASSSGVRLMEQYF.

This chain uses TRBV10-3 with TRBJ2-4; 13 bases match TRBD2. Unmatched junction bases numbered 8, after V lost 6 bases and J lost 0 bases. The CDR3 has 18 residues. Germline CDR1 reads ENHRY; CDR2 reads SYGVKD. As DNA, the CDR3 is TGTGCCATCAGCCAGGGACTAGCGGGACCCGAAGCCAAAAACATTCAGTACTTC. It specifies CAISQGLAGPEAKNIQYF.

CDR3 nucleotide sequence: TGTGCCAGCTCACCACCGAACGCCGGCGGAGGCTACACCTTC. Translating it yields CASSPPNAGGGYTF. The J gene is TRBJ1-2, the V gene TRBV18; D is ambiguous. Per germline, CDR1 KGHSH and CDR2 LQKENI. The CDR3 loop spans 14 amino acids. Deletions cut 0 bases from V and 8 bases from J, with 13 bases between. Full variable domain (outside the CDR3, taken from reference TRBV18 and TRBJ1-2): NAGVMQNPRHLVRRRGQEARLRCSPMKGHSHVYWYRQLPEEGLKFMVYLQKENIIDESGMPKERFSAEFPKEGPSILRIQQVVRGDSAAYFCASSPPNAGGGYTFGSGTRLTVV.

The chain employs TRBV3-1 (or the pseudogene TRBV3-2) and TRBJ2-1, with 12 positions matching TRBD2. The CDR3 has 17 amino acids. V gave up 1 base and J gave up 8 bases; unmatched junction bases: 9. Germline CDR1 reads LGHDT; CDR2 reads YNNKEL (reference sequence). CDR3 loop: CASSQGLRLAGGHEQFF. The CDR3 DNA reads TGTGCCAGCAGCCAAGGGTTGCGTCTAGCGGGGGGGCATGAGCAGTTCTTC.